The 26 T cell receptor beta chains listed next were all sequenced from one sample in a study of cytomegalovirus exposure and HLA in healthy donors. The table came from immunoSEQ multiplex PCR; TCRdb's copy has only in-frame clones and leaves some out. The table has 260,000 or so clones, roughly 89% seen once. Sequencing input: PBMCs. These receptor sequences come from a man aged 18 to 30 in good health and CMV-seronegative.

This clone is a singleton in its sample. The V and J genes are TRBV4-1 and TRBJ2-7; 8 bases fit TRBD2. Trimming took 6 bases from V and 2 from J; bases not matched to a gene: 9. In germline, CDR1 is MGHRA, CDR2 YSYEKL. The CDR3 is 15 amino acids. CDR3 nucleotides: TGCGCCAGCAGAGCCGGACTTAGCGGGACCTACGAGCAGTACTTC. Protein product: CASRAGLSGTYEQYF.

The chain recombines TRBV7-9 with TRBJ1-6; weak D call: TRBD1 (5 bases). The germline CDR1 and CDR2 sequences are SEHNR and FQNEAQ (reference sequence). Trimming took 2 bases from V and 3 from J, leaving 11 bases between them. The CDR3 spans 16 residues. CDR3 in DNA: TGTGCCAGCAGCTTATTGGGGGGGAACTATAATTCACCCCTCCACTTT. Protein product: CASSLLGGNYNSPLHF.

This sequence joins TRBV4-3 and TRBJ2-3; TRBD2 matches at 8 bases. With 0 bases clipped from V and 6 bases from J, the junction kept 5 bases outside the gene matches. This CDR3 is 15 amino acids long. Germline CDR1 is LGHNA and CDR2 is YSLEER. The CDR3: CASSQDQLAADTQYF. DNA of the CDR3: TGCGCCAGCAGCCAAGATCAACTAGCGGCTGATACGCAGTATTTT.

The V gene is TRBV5-1, the J gene TRBJ1-4; D call uncertain. Per the germline V gene, CDR1 is SGHRS and CDR2 is YFSETQ. CDR3 size: 14 residues. V was cut by 4 bases and J by 2 bases, with 9 bases left in between. The CDR3 loop is CASSPAGTNEKLFF. DNA for the CDR3: TGCGCCAGCAGCCCGGCCGGGACTAATGAAAAACTGTTTTTT.

This chain links TRBV4-2 with TRBJ2-7, with TRBD2 as a possible D gene (6 bases). CDR1 LGHNA and CDR2 YNFKEQ come from the germline V gene. The V end lost 5 bases, the J end lost 4 bases, and 21 bases lay between the germline ends. CDR3 length equals 16 residues. CDR3 sequence (DNA): TGTGCCAGCAGCACGGAACTTAGCGGCGGATTTTACGAGCAGTACTTC. Its protein product is CASSTELSGGFYEQYF.

This clone has a single count. CDR3 coding DNA: TGTGCCATCACTAAAGCGGGAGGGCCGAGCGAGCAGTACTTC. This sequence encodes CAITKAGGPSEQYF. The chain couples TRBV10-3 to TRBJ2-7; 10 bases map to TRBD2. The CDR3 has 14 residues. V lost 7 bases, J lost 6 bases, and 9 bases stayed unmatched. Germline V lookup: CDR1 ENHRY, CDR2 SYGVKD.

This clone was detected only a few times. Other DNA variants within this sample encode the same CDR3. The chain carries TRBV27 and TRBJ1-3; D is undetermined. In germline, CDR1 is MNHEY, CDR2 SMNVEV (reference sequence). CDR3 size: 13 residues. V gave up 5 bases and J gave up 0 bases, with 5 bases separating them. CDR3 DNA sequence: TGTGCCAGCAGTCCCTACTCTGGAAACACCATATATTTT. Its translation: CASSPYSGNTIYF.

The CDR3 spells CASSQGQTYGYTF. The CDR3 region has the DNA TGTGCCAGCAGCCAAGGGCAAACCTATGGCTACACCTTC. The J gene is TRBJ1-2, the V gene TRBV14; no clear D. CDR3 length: 13 amino acids. The ends were cut back, 1 base at V and 4 bases at J, with 7 bases in the middle. Germline V CDR1 and CDR2: SGHDN, FVKESK.

The chain carries TRBV4-1 and TRBJ2-1; no firm D call. The germline V gene encodes CDR1 MGHRA and CDR2 YSYEKL. The CDR3 has 14 amino acids. With 3 bases removed from V and 5 bases from J, the gap between germline ends came to 11 bases. CDR3 sequence (DNA): TGCGCCAGCAGCCAGACGGGTAACAACAATGAGCAGTTCTTC. Translated, it gives CASSQTGNNNEQFF.

This chain links TRBV5-8 with TRBJ1-2; D unresolved. The V and J ends lost 4 bases and 9 bases respectively, with 10 bases between them. This CDR3 has 11 residues. CDR1 and CDR2 from the germline V gene are SGHTS and YDEGEE. CDR3 region: CASSPLDRYTF. The DNA of the CDR3 is TGTGCCAGCAGCCCGCTAGACCGCTACACCTTC.

This rearrangement joins TRBV29-1 to TRBJ2-7, with a tentative D call TRBD2 (5 bases). Germline V CDR1 and CDR2: SQVTM, ANQGSEA. V gave up 4 bases and J gave up 5 bases, with 6 bases separating them. This CDR3 region has 10 residues. CDR3 protein: CSVGGDEQYF. CDR3 coding DNA: TGCAGCGTTGGGGGAGACGAGCAGTACTTC.

The rearrangement links TRBV5-1 to TRBJ2-1; D may be TRBD2 (5 bases). Per germline, CDR1 SGHRS and CDR2 YFSETQ. The CDR3 covers 15 residues. V was trimmed by 1 base and J by 1 base, leaving 9 bases between them. The CDR3 DNA follows: TGCGCCAGCAGCTTGCTTCCGGGATCCTACAATGAGCAGTTCTTC. This gives the protein CASSLLPGSYNEQFF.

The rearrangement links TRBV27 to TRBJ2-1; 7 nucleotides match TRBD2. The CDR3 is 13 residues long. J gave up 4 bases and V 4 bases, and 1 base lay outside the gene matches. CDR1 MNHEY and CDR2 SMNVEV come from the germline V gene (reference sequence). For the CDR3, the DNA is TGTGCCAGCAGTTGGACTAGATACAATGAGCAGTTCTTC. Translating it yields CASSWTRYNEQFF.

The gene calls are TRBV6-5 and TRBJ2-2, with a tentative D call TRBD1 (5 bases). Deletions cut 0 bases from V and 4 bases from J, with 9 bases between. CDR1 MNHEY and CDR2 SVGAGI come from the germline V gene. There are 15 residues in the CDR3. The DNA of the CDR3 is TGTGCCAGCAGTTACTCGATCAGGGCCACCGGGGAGCTGTTTTTT. This gives the protein CASSYSIRATGELFF.

J is TRBJ2-1 and V is TRBV5-1; 8 bases agree with TRBD1. The CDR3 extends over 16 amino acids. Trimming cost V 0 bases and J 4 bases; bases outside gene matches: 6. Germline V lookup: CDR1 SGHRS, CDR2 YFSETQ. CDR3 nucleotides: TGCGCCAGCAGCTTGGGTCAGGGGGCGCATTACAATGAGCAGTTCTTC. This translates into CASSLGQGAHYNEQFF.

The rearrangement links TRBV4-2 to TRBJ2-7, with 8 bases fitting TRBD2. The CDR3 totals 15 residues. Germline V CDR1 and CDR2: LGHNA, YNFKEQ. With V trimmed by 4 bases and J by 4 bases, 9 bases remained unmatched. DNA for the CDR3: TGTGCCAGCAGCCCATCGGCGGGAGGTAGATACGAGCAGTACTTC. Amino acid sequence: CASSPSAGGRYEQYF.

The rearrangement uses TRBV9 and TRBJ1-2; the D is unclear. Trimming left V 1 base short and J 3 bases short, with 13 bases between. This CDR3 region has 15 residues. The V gene's germline CDR1 is SGDLS and CDR2 YYNGEE. This CDR3 is CASSVSPGSDYGYTF. CDR3 in DNA: TGTGCCAGCAGCGTATCCCCGGGGTCGGACTATGGCTACACCTTC.

The chain employs TRBV14 and TRBJ2-7; possible D gene TRBD2, 6 bases. V was trimmed by 0 bases and J by 6 bases, leaving 9 bases between them. The CDR3 loop spans 13 amino acids. The V gene's germline CDR1 is SGHDN and CDR2 FVKESK. This chain's CDR3 is CASSQDVGGEQYF. CDR3 DNA sequence: TGTGCCAGCAGCCAAGATGTGGGGGGCGAGCAGTACTTC.

The V call is TRBV7-8, the J call TRBJ1-1, with 7 bases aligning to TRBD1. The CDR3 has 16 residues. Germline CDR1 is SGHVS and CDR2 is FQNEAQ. J lost 0 bases, V lost 5 bases, and 9 bases had no gene match. CDR3: CASSRYRDRMNTEAFF. The DNA for the CDR3 is TGTGCCAGCAGCCGATACCGGGACAGAATGAACACTGAAGCTTTCTTT.

The J gene is TRBJ2-5, the V gene TRBV7-2; D is perhaps TRBD2 (5 bases). Per the germline V gene, CDR1 is SGHTA and CDR2 is FQGNSA. The V gene lost 1 base and the J gene lost 5 bases, with 14 bases spanning the gap. The CDR3 runs to 15 residues. The CDR3 nucleotides read TGTGCCAGCAGCTTAGTTCCGGCGGGCGGCGAGACCCAGTACTTC. It is translated as CASSLVPAGGETQYF. Combining the CDR3 with reference TRBV7-2 and TRBJ2-5 gives the whole variable domain GAGVSQSPSNKVTEKGKDVELRCDPISGHTALYWYRQSLGQGLEFLIYFQGNSAPDKSGLPSDRFSAERTGGSVSTLTIQRTQQEDSAVYLCASSLVPAGGETQYFGPGTRLLVL.

The chain uses TRBV6-6 and TRBJ1-6, with 9 bases identical to TRBD1. Unmatched junction bases numbered 8, after V lost 6 bases and J lost 8 bases. The CDR3 runs to 15 residues. CDR1 is MNHNY and CDR2 is SVGAGI in the germline V gene (reference sequence). The CDR3 bases are TGTGCCAGCAGCCCGTCGGGACAGGGTCATTCACCCCTCCACTTT. Amino acid sequence: CASSPSGQGHSPLHF.

The chain carries TRBV19 and TRBJ2-1; 9 bases agree with TRBD2. The V segment lost 7 bases and the J segment 8 bases; nucleotides outside the gene matches: 9. This CDR3 has 14 amino acids. Germline values: CDR1 LNHDA, CDR2 SQIVND (reference sequence). CDR3 sequence (DNA): TGTGCCAGTAATTTAGCGGGAGTAGGGTATGAGCAGTTCTTC. Its protein product is CASNLAGVGYEQFF.

This clone has a handful of counts. The CDR3 spells CASSKISGELFF. Here the CDR3 DNA reads TGTGCCAGCAGCAAAATCTCCGGGGAGCTGTTTTTT. This chain uses TRBV11-2 with TRBJ2-2, with unresolved D. Trimming removed 5 bases at V and 6 bases at J, with 7 bases between. The CDR3 length is 12 residues. CDR1 and CDR2 from the germline V gene are SGHAT and FQNNGV.

This clone was recorded once. The chain has TRBV19 and TRBJ2-1; 7 bases are a match to TRBD2. CDR3 length equals 18 residues. The trim removed 3 bases at V and 0 bases at J, leaving 11 bases unmatched. Germline V gives CDR1 LNHDA, CDR2 SQIVND (reference sequence). The CDR3 here is CASSIRKTSRPSYNEQFF. As DNA, the CDR3 is TGTGCCAGTAGTATCAGGAAGACTAGCCGGCCCTCCTACAATGAGCAGTTCTTC.

The chain joins TRBV7-3 to TRBJ2-5; TRBD2 aligns across 7 bases. V was pared by 4 bases and J by 5 bases, with 13 bases of the junction left unmatched. This CDR3 is built from 16 residues. CDR1 is SGHTA, CDR2 FQGTGA, per germline. CDR3 in DNA: TGTGCCAGCAGCTCTAACGGACTAGAAGTCGGGGAGACCCAGTACTTC. Residues: CASSSNGLEVGETQYF.

The gene calls are TRBV4-3 and TRBJ2-6; D not resolved. Germline values: CDR1 LGHNA, CDR2 YSLEER. V lost 2 bases, J lost 0 bases, and 5 bases lay in between. This CDR3 is built from 15 residues. The CDR3 nucleotides read TGCGCCAGCAGCCAATCTAGCTCTGGGGCCAACGTCCTGACTTTC. This codes for CASSQSSSGANVLTF.